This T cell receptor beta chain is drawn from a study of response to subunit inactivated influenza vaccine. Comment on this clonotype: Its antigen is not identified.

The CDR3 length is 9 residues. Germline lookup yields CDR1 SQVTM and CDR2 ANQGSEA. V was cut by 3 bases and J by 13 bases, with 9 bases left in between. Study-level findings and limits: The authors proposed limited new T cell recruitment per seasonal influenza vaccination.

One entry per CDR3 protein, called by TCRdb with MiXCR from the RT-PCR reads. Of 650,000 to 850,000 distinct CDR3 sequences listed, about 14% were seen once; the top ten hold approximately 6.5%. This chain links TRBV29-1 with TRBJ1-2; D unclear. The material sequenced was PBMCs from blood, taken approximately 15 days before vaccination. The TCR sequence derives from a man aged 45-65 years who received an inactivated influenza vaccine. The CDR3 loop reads CSVDNPGTF. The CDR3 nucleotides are TGCAGCGTTGACAACCCCGGCACCTTC.